The entry that follows covers one TCR beta chain sequence. No cognate antigen has been identified for it. No much larger clone exists at a distance of one base, and base qualities are not known. Genomic DNA from CD8+ cells was used for TCRbeta sequencing, which was performed according to the manufacturer's instructions. TCRbeta sequencing used the immunoSEQ assay and was run at a genomics technology centre in Finland. As for how the authors treated the data: Clonotype tables generated by the immunoSEQ preprocessing pipeline were converted into VDJtools format, and non-productive clonotypes were filtered out. Samples below 10,000 reads were excluded and the rest subsampled to 10,000 reads; six of eight CND-RA samples passed. The VDJtools CalcDiversityStats function was applied to data subsampled to 10,000 reads to calculate Shannon-Wiener, Simpson and clonality indices. To infer antigen specificity, non-singleton TCRbeta clonotypes were hard-matched against VDJdb, with no mismatches permitted. CDR3 sequences that differed by one amino acid (Hamming distance 1) were grouped together into clusters with potentially shared antigen targets. Group enrichment of public clonotypes was tested with one-sided Fisher's exact tests after groups were resampled to six samples, with the procedure repeated ten times. TCRdb provides this immuneACCESS table in a form limited to in-frame rearrangements. Some clones are lacking; in checked studies, under half of them reflect an unresolved V gene, and why the rest are absent is not known. The V and J calls and the clone size are those of that table, but D and trimming were determined from the DNA. Within this sample are roughly 13,000 clones, with roughly four fifths of them counted one time only. The leading ten clones occupy 27% of the sample.

A negative result on the clinical CCP2 antibody test was shown by CND-RA patients, and progression of joint destruction was observed despite active therapy. All CND-RA patients were characterized by typical joint destruction in wrists and ankles and by failure of conventional anti-rheumatic therapy. CND-RA patients were sampled not at diagnosis but after long disease histories, which in several cases spanned decades. Each patient provided around 50 millilitres of EDTA-anticoagulated peripheral blood. Density gradient separation with Ficoll-Paque PLUS was used to isolate peripheral blood mononuclear cells. AutoMACS magnetic bead positive selection was used to isolate CD8+ cells from fresh or cryopreserved PBMCs, and flow cytometry was used to check purity. Nucleospin Tissue or Tissue XS kits were used to extract genomic DNA, which was then quantified on a Qubit 2.0 fluorometer. The sample belongs to a study of CD8 T cells in seronegative destructive rheumatoid arthritis (dated by TCRdb to the early 2020s). Context from the whole study: Biological drugs were being received by seven of the eight CND-RA patients at the time of sampling. Rather than undergoing new sequencing, the seropositive RA, seronegative RA and healthy control comparison cohorts were drawn from an earlier published TCRbeta dataset. The study compared peripheral CD8+ TCRbeta repertoires from patients with CCP-negative destructive rheumatoid arthritis (CND-RA) against repertoires from newly diagnosed seropositive RA, seronegative RA and healthy controls. The study at large found these results: Because no diagnostic samples were available, the TCR repertoire differences may partly reflect poor disease control over the years rather than being present at onset. Across the 110,000 or so clonotypes tested, no public clonotype enrichment survived Benjamini-Hochberg correction. After adjusting for age, CND-RA patients appeared to have less diverse, more clonal CD8+ TCRbeta repertoires than other RA subtypes. More CMV-reactive and fewer influenza A-reactive CD8+ TCRbeta sequences were observed in CND-RA repertoires than in controls and other RA subtypes. A distinct set of enriched public clonotypes appeared to be present in CND-RA patients, and the authors interpreted this finding as support for a separate disease subset. The small size of the CND-RA cohort was noted as a limitation of the study.

The clonotype comes from a woman between 30 and 50 years old with seronegative destructive rheumatoid arthritis. The sample taken for sequencing was CD8+ T cells from blood.

The DNA reads TGTGCCACCAGCGGTTGGACAGGGAGCGTCATGAACACTGAAGCTTTCTTT. Its protein product is CATSGWTGSVMNTEAFF. The rearrangement joined TRBV15 to TRBJ1-1; the junction holds 8 bases that match TRBD1. From V the trimming removes 5 bases and from J it removes 0 bases, while the gene matches leave 11 bases of the junction unaccounted for. For CDR1 and CDR2, the germline V gene (reference sequence) lists LNHNV and YYDKDF. The CDR3, cysteine through phenylalanine, is 17 amino acids long. Only CDR3 DNA is held: 51 bases, read in frame from base 1.